The clone carrying this TCR beta chain was found a few times. Its antigen remains unidentified. The entry originates in a study of regulatory dendritic cells for organ transplantation. Naive CD45RA+ and memory CD45RO+ CD4+ or CD8+ T cells were FACS-sorted. Method: immunoSEQ multiplex PCR; TCRdb's copy keeps in-frame clones and lacks some. Among 29,000 or so clones listed, approximately 79% were seen once. The ends lost 6 bases at V and 5 bases at J; junction bases unmatched: 9. The CDR3 has 15 residues. Germline-derived CDR1 and CDR2 are SGHVS and FNYEAQ. Study-wide findings and caveats: Memory T cells were less diverse than naive, with memory CD8+ most oligoclonal. Memory CD8+ clonal expansion seemed more limited with regulatory than mature dendritic cells. Alloreactive memory CD8+ T cell pools varied considerably between individuals.

The V and J genes are TRBV7-6 and TRBJ2-1; 8 nucleotides align to TRBD2. The specimen was memory CD4+ T cells from blood. Subset defined: CD45RO+ memory T cells. The receptor was isolated from a human donor in good health. The CDR3 loop is CASSLLAGLNNEQFF. The CDR3 DNA reads TGTGCCAGCAGTCTTCTAGCGGGCTTGAACAATGAGCAGTTCTTC.